This TCR beta chain was documented in a study of post-analysis software for immune sequencing data. Study-level background: In terms of disease course, relapsing-remitting, secondary progressive and progressive-relapsing multiple sclerosis were included.

Germline V lookup: CDR1 MDHEN, CDR2 SYDVKM. The J segment lost 6 bases and the V segment lost 5 bases, leaving 12 bases of the junction unmatched. The length of the CDR3 is 16 residues. cDNA libraries of TCR beta carried unique molecular identifiers. The source material, about 0.9 to 11 million T cells, gave rise to 400,000 to 550,000 cDNA molecules. TCRdb analysed the PCR reads with MiXCR anew, one entry per CDR3 protein. The sample lists about 560,000 distinct CDR3 sequences, 44% occurring once. Overall study findings and caveats: Multiple sclerosis patients showed significantly lower normalized Chao1 diversity than controls did. In patients, TRBV5-6, TRBV5-1 and TRBV20-1 belonged to roughly 5 TRBV segments found more frequently than in controls. Analysis by F measure revealed that same-batch samples clustered strongly together.

Remarks on this clonotype: Its target is not known.

Sequencing used blood. V and J are TRBV28 and TRBJ2-1; TRBD2 agrees at 8 bases. The TCR sequence derives from a girl aged 5-17 years with multiple sclerosis. The CDR3 here is CASSTGGGSPGNEQFF. The CDR3 DNA follows: TGTGCCAGCAGTACGGGCGGGGGGTCCCCTGGCAATGAGCAGTTCTTC.